This entry is about one T cell receptor (beta chain). It lacks a known antigen. Per-base quality was not reported, and no clone a single base away is much larger than it. The sample belongs to a study of technical replicates of blood from a few donors (dated 2017 in TCRdb). V was cut back by 4 bases and J by 4 bases, leaving a gap of 16 bases between them. Including the terminal cysteine and phenylalanine, the CDR3 comprises 16 residues. The kept DNA is CDR3 alone, 48 bases in frame from the first base. CDR1 is given as SEHNR and CDR2 as FQNEAQ, both from the germline V gene (reference sequence). The receptor library was made with the immunoSEQ multiplex PCR assay. TCRdb's version of the immuneACCESS table is confined to in-frame rearrangements and falls short of the full clone set. An unresolved V gene accounts for under half of the shortfall where checked; the remainder is of unknown origin. Recorded for this sample are around 70,000 clones; 95% of them occurred a single time. Jointly, the top ten make up about 0.25% of the sample.

Sample: T cells isolated from PBMCs. The chain links TRBV7-9 with TRBJ1-4; a weak D assignment points to TRBD1 (5 bases agree). This receptor was taken from a human donor in good health. The CDR3 corresponds to CASSSISRVLNEKLFF. The DNA sequence follows: TGTGCCAGCAGCTCCATCTCCAGGGTACTTAATGAAAAACTGTTTTTT.